This TCR beta chain originates from a study of shared T cell receptors in the human thymus. Measured with immunoSEQ multiplex PCR; TCRdb has only the in-frame clones, and not every one. The sample consists of 550,000 to 800,000 clones, 80% to 90% of them appearing once. Looked up from germline, CDR1 is ENHRY and CDR2 is SYGVKD. The V and J ends lost 2 bases and 0 bases, in that order; junction bases with no gene match: 15. The CDR3 loop spans 20 amino acids. This sample also appeared in a second study, on human thymus T cells. That report adds: Resections from corrective heart surgery provided thymus tissue. Repertoires sampled from thymus and blood appeared biased in V and J gene usage. Thymic repertoires overlap heavily among unrelated individuals, related research has reported.

The material sequenced was thymocytes. The V and J genes are TRBV10-3 and TRBJ1-3; 8 nucleotides match TRBD1. The sequence came from a girl under three years old with a congenital heart defect. CDR3 nucleotides: TGTGCCATCAGTGAGATACTGGACAGGGCGTCCCCAGACTCTGGAAACACCATATATTTT. Translation gives CAISEILDRASPDSGNTIYF.